This T cell receptor beta chain was observed in a study of T cells after posttransplantation cyclophosphamide. Points on this clone: Its antigen is not identified.

Overall study results and limits: After PTCy, TRB diversity resembled that of CNI/methotrexate controls. Donor-recipient repertoire similarity was low at 1-2 months, rising over year one. Tissue-infiltrating T cells from skin or gut overlapped little with blood T cells.

Clones were read by immunoSEQ multiplex PCR, and TCRdb kept only the in-frame ones, dropping some. The repertoire holds under 6,500 clones, with 94% as singletons. Germline V gene data show CDR1 as SGHTA and CDR2 as FQGNSA. This CDR3 is 14 amino acids long. V lost 5 bases, J lost 7 bases, and 17 bases lay in between. Sequencing was done on a sample of CD4+ T cells sorted from bone marrow. The TCR was taken from a woman aged 55-69 years in good health, CMV-negative, and a related stem cell transplant donor. The chain uses TRBV7-2 and TRBJ1-1; no clear D. CDR3 coding DNA: TGTGCCAGCAGCCCAAACATGGGCACCGGTGAAGCTTTCTTT. As protein: CASSPNMGTGEAFF. Together with reference TRBV7-2 and TRBJ1-1, the CDR3 gives the full variable domain: GAGVSQSPSNKVTEKGKDVELRCDPISGHTALYWYRQSLGQGLEFLIYFQGNSAPDKSGLPSDRFSAERTGGSVSTLTIQRTQQEDSAVYLCASSPNMGTGEAFFGQGTRLTVV.